This T cell receptor (beta chain) comes out of a study of blood T cell repertoires in COVID-19. Germline V gene lookup returns CDR1 SGHAT and CDR2 FQNNGV. The CDR3 spans 15 residues. The ends were cut back, 5 bases at V and 0 bases at J, with 11 bases in the middle. Here immunoSEQ multiplex PCR was the method, and the copy in TCRdb shows in-frame clones only, minus some. In the table there are some 300,000 clones, around nine tenths of which are singletons. This chain uses TRBV11-2 with TRBJ2-1; no clear D. Sequencing was performed on PBMCs or T cells enriched from blood (not recorded which). The sequence was obtained from a woman between 25 and 40 years old who had recovered from COVID-19. The CDR3, as DNA: TGTGCCAGCAGCGCACCGGGTGTCTCCTACAATGAGCAGTTCTTC. Amino acids: CASSAPGVSYNEQFF.